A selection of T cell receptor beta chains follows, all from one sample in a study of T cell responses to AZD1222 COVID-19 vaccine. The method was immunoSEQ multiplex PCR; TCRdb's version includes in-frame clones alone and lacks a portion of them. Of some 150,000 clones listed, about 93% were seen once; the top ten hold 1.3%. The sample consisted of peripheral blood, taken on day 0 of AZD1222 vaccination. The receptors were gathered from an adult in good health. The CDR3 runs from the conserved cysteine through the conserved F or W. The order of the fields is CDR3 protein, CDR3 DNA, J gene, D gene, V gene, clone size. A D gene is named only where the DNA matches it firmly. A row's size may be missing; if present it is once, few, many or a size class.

CASRFSQGFTGELFF,TGTGCCAGCCGATTCTCCCAGGGATTCACCGGGGAGCTGTTTTTT,TRBJ2-2,-,TRBV27,-
CASSQGAGRDSPLHF,TGTGCCAGCAGCCAAGGGGCAGGGAGGGATTCACCCCTCCACTTT,TRBJ1-6,-,TRBV3-1/TRBV3-2,-
CASSQDRFVAGGPGAAQFF,TGTGCCAGCAGCCAAGATAGGTTTGTAGCGGGAGGCCCCGGGGCGGCGCAGTTCTTC,TRBJ2-1,TRBD2,TRBV4-2,once
CATSDSGQLNEKLFF,TGTGCCACCAGTGACTCGGGACAGTTGAATGAAAAACTGTTTTTT,TRBJ1-4,TRBD1,TRBV24-1,-
CASSVERRGLGTEAFF,TGTGCCAGCAGCGTAGAGAGGCGGGGGCTAGGTACTGAAGCTTTCTTT,TRBJ1-1,-,TRBV9,-
CASSQGTYNSPLHF,TGTGCCAGCAGTCAGGGAACCTATAATTCACCCCTCCACTTT,TRBJ1-6,-,TRBV6-5,-
CASRGTVPFYGYTF,TGTGCCAGCAGGGGGACAGTTCCCTTTTATGGCTACACCTTC,TRBJ1-2,TRBD1,TRBV27,-
CASSLVLLAGGHQETQYF,TGTGCCAGCAGCTTAGTCTTACTAGCGGGGGGCCACCAAGAGACCCAGTACTTC,TRBJ2-5,TRBD2,TRBV7-9,-
CAWSALGRAGTDTQYF,TGTGCCTGGAGCGCCCTCGGGCGGGCGGGCACAGATACGCAGTATTTT,TRBJ2-3,-,TRBV30,-
CASSGLAGEGQPQHF,TGTGCCAGTAGTGGCTTGGCAGGTGAAGGACAGCCCCAGCATTTT,TRBJ1-5,-,TRBV19,few
CASSPLYSTGNEQFF,TGTGCCAGTAGTCCCTTGTATTCTACGGGCAATGAGCAGTTCTTC,TRBJ2-1,-,TRBV19,-
CASSLGGSAEAFF,TGTGCCAGCAGCTTAGGAGGGAGCGCTGAAGCTTTCTTT,TRBJ1-1,-,TRBV11-3,-
CASSLQGTSNQPQHF,TGTGCCAGCAGCCTCCAGGGGACTAGCAATCAGCCCCAGCATTTT,TRBJ1-5,-,TRBV7-2,-
CASSQIGQGSDNEQFF,TGCGCCAGCAGCCAAATTGGGCAGGGGAGTGACAATGAGCAGTTCTTC,TRBJ2-1,-,TRBV4-1,-
CASGLTGNEQFF,TGTGCTAGTGGCTTGACAGGAAATGAGCAGTTCTTC,TRBJ2-1,-,TRBV12-5,once
CAISTQEDGGNEQFF,TGTGCCATCAGCACCCAGGAGGACGGGGGTAATGAGCAGTTCTTC,TRBJ2-1,-,TRBV10-3,-
CASSESEVGELFF,TGTGCCAGCAGTGAATCAGAAGTCGGGGAGCTGTTTTTT,TRBJ2-2,-,TRBV6-1,-
CSAEQGWGYTF,TGCAGTGCAGAACAGGGCTGGGGCTACACCTTC,TRBJ1-2,-,TRBV20-1,-
CASSQGHSGTEAFF,TGTGCCAGCAGCCAAGGCCACTCGGGCACTGAAGCTTTCTTT,TRBJ1-1,-,TRBV3-1/TRBV3-2,-
CASSQSSGMENTIYF,TGTGCCAGCAGCCAGTCTTCTGGGATGGAAAACACCATATATTTT,TRBJ1-3,-,TRBV16,-